This T cell receptor (beta chain) was obtained from a study of beta chain features in type 1 diabetes. Study observations and caveats: Researchers report that Type 1 diabetes patients had moderately but significantly shorter TCRB CDR3s across all four CD4+ subsets.

This clone was seen a handful of times. Its target is not known. Reverse transcribing all isolated RNA meant expressed TCRB transcripts were sequenced. Data came from immunoSEQ multiplex PCR; TCRdb stores just in-frame clones and leaves some out. The sample shows around 150,000 clones, about 8.3% of them seen only once. CDR3 size: 15 residues. V shed 3 bases, J shed 7 bases, and the junction held 6 bases outside the gene matches. Germline CDR1 SGHDN, CDR2 FVKESK. The sequencing sample was made of central memory CD4+ T cells from blood. The source is a woman aged 18-30 years with type 1 diabetes. The chain is built from TRBV14 and TRBJ1-6; the match to TRBD1 covers 7 bases. CDR3 sequence reads: CASSHDRVGNSPLHF. DNA for the CDR3: TGTGCCAGCAGCCATGACAGGGTGGGCAATTCACCCCTCCACTTT.